This TCR beta chain derives from a study of post-analysis software for immune sequencing data. General study results and limits: Compared with controls, patients had more of 4 or 5 TRBV segments, including TRBV5-6, TRBV5-1 and TRBV20-1.

Unique molecular identifiers tagged the TCR beta cDNA libraries. From the PCR reads, TCRdb called clonotypes with MiXCR, one entry per CDR3 protein. The sample contains about 540,000 distinct CDR3 sequences, around a third of which appear only once. V gave up 4 bases and J gave up 2 bases, with 15 bases separating them. The CDR3 extends over 16 amino acids. A word on this clonotype: Its antigen is not identified.

This TCR was recovered from a girl aged 2-17 years with multiple sclerosis. Material for sequencing was blood. V and J are TRBV12-3 or TRBV12-4 and TRBJ1-5; a weak D match, TRBD1 (6 bases). CDR3 in DNA: TGTGCCAGCAGTTCCCCTGGCAGGGGCGGCAATCAGCCCCAGCATTTT. Amino acid sequence: CASSSPGRGGNQPQHF.